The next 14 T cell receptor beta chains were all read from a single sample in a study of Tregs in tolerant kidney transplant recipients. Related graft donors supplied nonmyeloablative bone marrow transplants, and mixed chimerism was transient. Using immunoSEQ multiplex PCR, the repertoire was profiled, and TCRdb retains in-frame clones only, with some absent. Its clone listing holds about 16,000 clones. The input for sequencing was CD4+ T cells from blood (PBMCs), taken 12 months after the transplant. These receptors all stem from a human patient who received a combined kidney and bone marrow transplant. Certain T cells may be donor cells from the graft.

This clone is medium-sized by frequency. The CDR3 sequence is CSASLVAGEGAKNIQYF. The covered CDR3 bases are TGCAGTGCTAGTTTGGTAGCGGGAGAGGGGGCCAAAAACATT. The rearrangement uses TRBV20-1 and TRBJ2-4; 9 bases are a match to TRBD2. The read gets to within 3 residues of the CDR3 end, and the germline J gene fills in the rest. The CDR3 is 17 residues long. The junction had 10 bases not matched to a gene; V was cut back by 3 bases and J by 1 base. Germline V gene data show CDR1 as DFQATT and CDR2 as SNEGSKA (reference sequence).

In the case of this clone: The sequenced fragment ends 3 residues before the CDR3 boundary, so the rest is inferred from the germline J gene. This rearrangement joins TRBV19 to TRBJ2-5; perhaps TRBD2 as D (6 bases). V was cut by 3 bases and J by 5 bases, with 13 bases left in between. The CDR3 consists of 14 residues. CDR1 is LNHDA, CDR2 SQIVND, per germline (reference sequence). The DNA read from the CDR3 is TGTGCCAGTAGTATGCGGGGAGGTCGGGAGACC. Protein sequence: CASSMRGGRET. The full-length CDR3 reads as CASSMRGGRETQYF. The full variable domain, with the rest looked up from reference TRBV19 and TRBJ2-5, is DGGITQSPKYLFRKEGQNVTLSCEQNLNHDAMYWYRQDPGQGLRLIYYSQIVNDFQKGDIAEGYSVSREKKESFPLTVTSAQKNPTAFYLCASSMRGGRETQYFGPGTRLLVL.

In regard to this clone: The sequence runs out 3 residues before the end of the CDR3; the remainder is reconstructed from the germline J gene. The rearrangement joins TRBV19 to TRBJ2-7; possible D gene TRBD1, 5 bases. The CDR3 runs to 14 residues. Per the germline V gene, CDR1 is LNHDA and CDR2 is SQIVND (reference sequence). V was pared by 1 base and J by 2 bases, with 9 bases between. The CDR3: CASSIGGSPYEQYF. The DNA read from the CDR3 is TGTGCCAGTAGTATAGGGGGCTCCCCCTACGAG.

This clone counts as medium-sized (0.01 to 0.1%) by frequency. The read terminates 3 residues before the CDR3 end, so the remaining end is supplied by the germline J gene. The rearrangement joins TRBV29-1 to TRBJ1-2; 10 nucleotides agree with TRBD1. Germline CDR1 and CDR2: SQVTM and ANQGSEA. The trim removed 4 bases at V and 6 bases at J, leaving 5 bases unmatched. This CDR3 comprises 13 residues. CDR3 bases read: TGCAGCGTTGTCGGGACAGGGGAAAATGGC. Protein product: CSVVGTGENG. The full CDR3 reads CSVVGTGENGYTF. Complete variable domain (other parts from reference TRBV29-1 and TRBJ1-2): SAVISQKPSRDICQRGTSLTIQCQVDSQVTMMFWYRQQPGQSLTLIATANQGSEATYESGFVIDKFPISRPNLTFSTLTVSNMSPEDSSIYLCSVVGTGENGYTFGSGTRLTVV.

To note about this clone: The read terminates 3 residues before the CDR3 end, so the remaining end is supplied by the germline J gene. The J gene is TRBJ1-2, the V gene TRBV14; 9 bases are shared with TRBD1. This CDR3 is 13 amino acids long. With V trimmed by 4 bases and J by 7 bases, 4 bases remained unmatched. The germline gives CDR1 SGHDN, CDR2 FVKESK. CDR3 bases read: TGTGCCAGCAGCCCGGGGACAGGGTCTGGC. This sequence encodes CASSPGTGSG. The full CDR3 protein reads CASSPGTGSGYTF.

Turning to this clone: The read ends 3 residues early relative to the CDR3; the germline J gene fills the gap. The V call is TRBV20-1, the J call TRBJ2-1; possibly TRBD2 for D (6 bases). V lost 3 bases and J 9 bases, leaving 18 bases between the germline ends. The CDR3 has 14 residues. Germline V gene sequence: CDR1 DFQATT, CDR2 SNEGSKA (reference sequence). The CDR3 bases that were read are TGCAGTGCTAGGATGGTAGCGGCCCTTGGTGAG. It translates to CSARMVAALGE. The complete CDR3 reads CSARMVAALGEQFF.

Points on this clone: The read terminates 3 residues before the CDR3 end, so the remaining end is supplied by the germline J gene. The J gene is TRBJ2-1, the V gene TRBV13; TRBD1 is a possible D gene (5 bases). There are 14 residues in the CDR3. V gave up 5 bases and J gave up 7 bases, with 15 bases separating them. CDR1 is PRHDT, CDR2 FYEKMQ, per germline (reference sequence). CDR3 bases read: TGTGCCAGCAGCGCACAGGTGGAACGTAATGAG. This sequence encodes CASSAQVERNE. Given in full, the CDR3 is CASSAQVERNEQFF.

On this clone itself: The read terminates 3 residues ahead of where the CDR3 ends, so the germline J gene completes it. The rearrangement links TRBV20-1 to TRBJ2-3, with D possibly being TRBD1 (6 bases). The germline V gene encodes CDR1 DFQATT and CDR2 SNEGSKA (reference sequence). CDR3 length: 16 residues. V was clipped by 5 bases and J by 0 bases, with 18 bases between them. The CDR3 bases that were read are TGCAGTGCTCCAGATGAGACAGGTACTAGCACAGATACG. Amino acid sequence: CSAPDETGTSTDT. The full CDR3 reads CSAPDETGTSTDTQYF.

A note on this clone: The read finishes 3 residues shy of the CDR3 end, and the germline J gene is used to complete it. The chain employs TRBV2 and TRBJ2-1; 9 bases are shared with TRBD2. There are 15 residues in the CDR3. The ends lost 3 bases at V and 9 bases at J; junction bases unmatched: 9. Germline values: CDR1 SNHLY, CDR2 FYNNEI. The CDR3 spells CASSEIAGEEGEQFF. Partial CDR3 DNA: TGTGCCAGCAGTGAGATAGCGGGAGAAGAGGGTGAG. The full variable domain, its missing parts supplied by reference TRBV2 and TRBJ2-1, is EPEVTQTPSHQVTQMGQEVILRCVPISNHLYFYWYRQILGQKVEFLVSFYNNEISEKSEIFDDQFSVERPDGSNFTLKIRSTKLEDSAMYFCASSEIAGEEGEQFFGPGTRLTVL.

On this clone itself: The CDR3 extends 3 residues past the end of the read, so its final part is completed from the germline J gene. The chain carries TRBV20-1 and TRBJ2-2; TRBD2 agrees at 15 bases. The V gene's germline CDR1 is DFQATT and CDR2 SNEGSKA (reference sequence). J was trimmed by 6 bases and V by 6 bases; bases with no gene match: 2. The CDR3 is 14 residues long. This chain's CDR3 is CSAGTSGRSGELFF. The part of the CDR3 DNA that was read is TGCAGTGCAGGGACTAGCGGGAGGTCCGGGGAG.

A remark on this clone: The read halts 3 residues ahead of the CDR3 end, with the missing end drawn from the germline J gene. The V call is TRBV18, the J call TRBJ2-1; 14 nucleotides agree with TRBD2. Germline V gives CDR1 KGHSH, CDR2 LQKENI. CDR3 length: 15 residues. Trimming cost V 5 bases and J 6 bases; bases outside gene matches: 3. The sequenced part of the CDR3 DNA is TGTGCCAGCTCAGAGGGACTAGCGGGAGCCAATGAG. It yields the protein CASSEGLAGANE. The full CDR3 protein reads CASSEGLAGANEQFF.

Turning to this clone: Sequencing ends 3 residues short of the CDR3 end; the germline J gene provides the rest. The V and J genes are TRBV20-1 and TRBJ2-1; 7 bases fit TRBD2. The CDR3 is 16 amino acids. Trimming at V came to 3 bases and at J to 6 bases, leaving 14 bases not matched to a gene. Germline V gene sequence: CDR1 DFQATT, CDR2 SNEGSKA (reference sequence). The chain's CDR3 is CSASKKRGGPINEQFF. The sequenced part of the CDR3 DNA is TGCAGTGCTAGTAAAAAGCGGGGAGGGCCCATCAATGAG.

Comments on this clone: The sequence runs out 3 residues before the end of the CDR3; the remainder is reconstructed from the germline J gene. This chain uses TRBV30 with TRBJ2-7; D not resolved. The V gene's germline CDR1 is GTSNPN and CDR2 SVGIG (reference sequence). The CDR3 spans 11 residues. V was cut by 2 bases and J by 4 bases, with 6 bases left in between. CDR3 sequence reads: CAWSRVYEQYF. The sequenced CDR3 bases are TGTGCCTGGAGTAGGGTTTACGAG.

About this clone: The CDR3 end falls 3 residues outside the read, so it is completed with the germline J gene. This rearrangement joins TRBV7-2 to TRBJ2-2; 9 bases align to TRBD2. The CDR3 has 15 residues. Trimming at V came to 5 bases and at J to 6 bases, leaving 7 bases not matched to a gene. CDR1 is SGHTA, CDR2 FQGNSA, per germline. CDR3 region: CASSTFSGSAGELFF. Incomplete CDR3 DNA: TGTGCCAGCAGCACTTTTAGCGGGAGTGCCGGGGAG.